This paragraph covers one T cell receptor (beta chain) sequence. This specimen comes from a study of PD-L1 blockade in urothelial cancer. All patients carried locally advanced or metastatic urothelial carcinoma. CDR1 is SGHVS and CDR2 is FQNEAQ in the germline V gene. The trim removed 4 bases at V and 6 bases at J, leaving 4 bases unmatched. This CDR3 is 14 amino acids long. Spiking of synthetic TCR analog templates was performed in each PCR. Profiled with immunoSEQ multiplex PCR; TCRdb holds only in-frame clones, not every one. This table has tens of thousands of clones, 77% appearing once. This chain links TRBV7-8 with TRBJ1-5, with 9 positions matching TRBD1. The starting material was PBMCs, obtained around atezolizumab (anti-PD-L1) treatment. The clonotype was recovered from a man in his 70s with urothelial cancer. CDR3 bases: TGTGCCAGCAGCTCGGGACAGGGCGGTCAGCCCCAGCATTTT. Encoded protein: CASSSGQGGQPQHF.